A selection of T cell receptor beta chains follows, all from one sample in a study of read filtering for tumor transcriptome and immune sequencing. TCRdb reprocessed the reads with MiXCR, giving one entry per CDR3 protein. The table lists 75,000 to 95,000 distinct CDR3 sequences, around 12% of them singletons. Sequencing input: a population of CD138-negative cells sorted from bone marrow. These receptor sequences come from a donor older than 35 with multiple myeloma. CDR3s include the opening cysteine and the closing phenylalanine or tryptophan. Each record gives: clone size, J gene, D gene, V gene, CDR3 DNA, CDR3 protein. A D gene is named only where the DNA matches it firmly. The size field is filled for only some rows; it gives once, few, many or a size class.

>few|TRBJ2-7|TRBD1|TRBV20-1
TGCAGTGCTCACGACAGGGGGTCCTCCTACGAGCAGTACTTC
CSAHDRGSSYEQYF
>many|TRBJ2-1|.|TRBV5-1
TGCGCCAGCAGCTCCGGCCAAGCCTACAATGAGCAGTTCTTC
CASSSGQAYNEQFF
>.|TRBJ2-6|.|TRBV5-1
TGCGCCAGCAGCTTGGCCCCAGGTTACTCTGGGGCCAACGTCCTGACTTTC
CASSLAPGYSGANVLTF
>few|TRBJ2-3|TRBD2|TRBV3-1
TGTGCCAGCGGCCGGACTAGCGGGAGGATCGTCACAGATACGCAGTATTTT
CASGRTSGRIVTDTQYF
>.|TRBJ2-1|.|TRBV7-9
TGTGCCAGCAGCTTAGTTCCGGGGCCAGGGGACTTACCTATCGATGAGCAGTTCTTC
CASSLVPGPGDLPIDEQFF
>few|TRBJ2-7|.|TRBV3-1
TGTGGCAGCAGCCAAGAGCTACTTAGCTCCTACGAGCAGTACTTC
CGSSQELLSSYEQYF
>many|TRBJ2-1|.|TRBV6-5
TGTGCCAGCAGTGACCCTTTTAGAGTGGCGAACAATGAGCAGTTCTTC
CASSDPFRVANNEQFF
>many|TRBJ1-1|.|TRBV28
TGTGCCAGCAGTTTACGTGTCAGCCACGTAGCAAACACTGAAGCTTTCTTT
CASSLRVSHVANTEAFF
>many|TRBJ2-7|TRBD1|TRBV6-5
TGTGCCAGCACCGGGACAGGTAGCTACGAGCAGTACTTC
CASTGTGSYEQYF
>once|TRBJ1-1|.|TRBV20-1
TGCAGTGCTAGAGATCGGCGGTTGTTCAACACTGAAGCTTCCTTT
CSARDRRLFNTEASF
>.|TRBJ2-6|TRBD1|TRBV13
TGTGCCAGCAGCAATCGGGACAGCCTCTCTGGGGCCAACGTCCTGACTTTC
CASSNRDSLSGANVLTF
>.|TRBJ2-1|.|TRBV15
TGTGCCACCAGCAGAGACCAGGACAAGTCGGATGAGCAGTTCTTC
CATSRDQDKSDEQFF
>.|TRBJ2-3|.|TRBV2
TGTGCCAGCAGTGGACCCGGGACTCCTAGCACAGATACGCAGTATTTT
CASSGPGTPSTDTQYF
>few|TRBJ1-5|.|TRBV7-8
TGTGCCAGCAGCTTAGGGTCCCTGGGGGTCAATCAGCCCCAGCATTTT
CASSLGSLGVNQPQHF
>many|TRBJ2-7|.|TRBV6-6
TGTGCCAGCAGAAGCCCCGGGCCTACAGTTGCCTACGAGCAGTACTTC
CASRSPGPTVAYEQYF
>many|TRBJ2-7|TRBD1|TRBV10-3
TGTGCCATCAGTGAGTCGGGACAGGGAGGCGACGAGCAGTACTTC
CAISESGQGGDEQYF
>many|TRBJ1-2|.|TRBV30
TGTGCCTGGGGACAGTTAAACTATGGCTACACCTTC
CAWGQLNYGYTF
>many|TRBJ2-1|.|TRBV5-1
TGCGCCAGCAGCTTGGCAACCGGAGCCTACAATGAGCAGTTCTTC
CASSLATGAYNEQFF
>few|TRBJ2-1|TRBD2|TRBV6-1
TGTGCCAGCAGTGGAATTAGCGGGCGCGAGCAGTTCTTC
CASSGISGREQFF
>few|TRBJ2-5|.|TRBV6-6
TGTGCCACCTACAGGGAGGGTAAAGAGACCCAGTACTTC
CATYREGKETQYF
>many|TRBJ2-7|.|TRBV7-2
TGTGCCAGCAGCTACCGGAACCCACCCCACGAGCAGTACTTC
CASSYRNPPHEQYF
>many|TRBJ2-2|.|TRBV29-1
TGCAGCGCTAAGAACACCGGGGAGCTGTTTTTT
CSAKNTGELFF
>many|TRBJ2-1|.|TRBV7-2
TGTGCCAGCAGACGCGACGGGTATGAGCAGTTCTTC
CASRRDGYEQFF
>many|TRBJ2-5|TRBD2|TRBV5-1
TGCGCCAGCAGCTCGGGACTAGCGGGAGTGGAGACCCAGTACTTC
CASSSGLAGVETQYF
>.|TRBJ1-1|.|TRBV7-9
TGTGCCAGCAGCGACGGGGGCACTGAAGCTTTCTTT
CASSDGGTEAFF
>many|TRBJ1-1|TRBD1|TRBV5-1
TGCGCCAGCGCAACGGGACAGGGCGCTGAAGCTTTCTTT
CASATGQGAEAFF
>many|TRBJ2-1|TRBD1|TRBV7-6
TGTGCCAGCAGCGCCGCGCGGGACAGGGTTTACAATGAGCAGTTCTTC
CASSAARDRVYNEQFF
>many|TRBJ1-1|.|TRBV6-2/TRBV6-3
TGTGCCAGCACCCCAAGAGGAAAAGGACAGTTGGCTTTCTTT
CASTPRGKGQLAFF
>.|TRBJ2-3|TRBD1|TRBV5-1
TGCGCCAGCAGGACACAGGGGGCAACAGATACGCAGTATTTT
CASRTQGATDTQYF
>many|TRBJ2-1|TRBD1|TRBV20-1
TGCAGTGCTGACAGGGGATTGGGCTACAATGAGCAGTTCTTC
CSADRGLGYNEQFF
>many|TRBJ2-3|.|TRBV5-1
TGCGCCAGCAGCCGTTCGTCGGCGGAGACAGATACGCAGTATTTT
CASSRSSAETDTQYF
>many|TRBJ2-7|.|TRBV13
TGTGCCAGCAGCCCTCATATCGACGAGCAGTACTTC
CASSPHIDEQYF
>many|TRBJ2-5|TRBD2|TRBV29-1
TGCAGCGCCTCGACTAGCGGGAGAGGAGAGACCCAGTACTTC
CSASTSGRGETQYF
>many|TRBJ1-1|TRBD1|TRBV28
TGTGCCATAAAGGGGAGGACAGGGCGTTCTGAAGCTTTCTTT
CAIKGRTGRSEAFF
>.|TRBJ2-6|TRBD1|TRBV7-9
TGTGCCAGCAGCGAAGACAGGGGGACCTCTGGGGCCAACGTCCTGACTTTC
CASSEDRGTSGANVLTF
>many|TRBJ2-1|TRBD2|TRBV29-1
TGCAGCGTTGACCGGCTAGCGGGAGGGGTTGAGCAGTTCTTC
CSVDRLAGGVEQFF
>many|TRBJ2-1|.|TRBV7-2
TGTGCCAGCAGCTTCGGCGGAGGGTACAATGAGCAGTTCTTC
CASSFGGGYNEQFF
>many|TRBJ2-3|.|TRBV20-1
TGCAGTGCTAGAGGGCGGGCGAGCCGGGGAACCACAGATACGCAGTATTTT
CSARGRASRGTTDTQYF
>many|TRBJ2-7|.|TRBV7-2
TGTGCCAGCAGCTTATTATACGGGGACCCCTACGAGCAGTACTTC
CASSLLYGDPYEQYF
>many|TRBJ1-1|.|TRBV2
TGTGCCAGCAGTGTTAGGGAGAACACTGAAGCTTTCTTT
CASSVRENTEAFF
>many|TRBJ2-7|TRBD2|TRBV2
TGTGCCAGCAACCTAGGGACTAGCGGGTACGAGCAGTACTTC
CASNLGTSGYEQYF
>.|TRBJ2-1|.|TRBV13
TGTGCCAGCACCCTGCGTGGGTCCCACCAGTTCTTC
CASTLRGSHQFF
>many|TRBJ2-5|.|TRBV5-1
TGCGCCAGCAGCTTGGCAGGGGTGCAAGAGACCCAGTACTTC
CASSLAGVQETQYF
>many|TRBJ1-1|TRBD1|TRBV7-9
TGTGCCAGCAGCCCACAGGGGGGCACTGAAGCTTTCTTT
CASSPQGGTEAFF
>many|TRBJ2-5|TRBD1|TRBV28
TGTGCCAGCAGTGCTATGACAGGGCGCTACCAAGAGACCCAGTACTTC
CASSAMTGRYQETQYF
>many|TRBJ2-3|.|TRBV18
TGTGCCAGCTCAGACCACGCCGGAGATACGCAGTATTTT
CASSDHAGDTQYF
>many|TRBJ2-2|.|TRBV27
TGTGCCAGCAGTTTCGGACAGACTAACACCGGGGAGCTGTTTTTT
CASSFGQTNTGELFF
>many|TRBJ1-1|.|TRBV7-9
TGTGCCAGCAGCTTATTTACAGCCCGAGGAGCTTTCTTT
CASSLFTARGAFF
>many|TRBJ2-2|.|TRBV12-3/TRBV12-4
TGTGCCAGCAGTTGGGGGCCGGTTGGTTCCGGGGAGCTGTTTTTT
CASSWGPVGSGELFF
>.|TRBJ2-5|TRBD2|TRBV11-3
TGTGCCAGCAGCTTCGTAGGCGGGAGGGCCGGAGAGACCCAGTACTTC
CASSFVGGRAGETQYF
>many|TRBJ2-2|TRBD2|TRBV5-1
TGCGCCAGCAGCTTCATAGCGGGATCGGCCACCGGGGAGCTGTTTTTT
CASSFIAGSATGELFF
>many|TRBJ2-6|.|TRBV5-6
TGTGCCAGCAGCTCAGTTGTTACGGGGGCCAACGTCCTGACTTTC
CASSSVVTGANVLTF
>many|TRBJ1-2|.|TRBV19
TGTGCCAGTAGTACCCCACCACAAGCCTACACCTTC
CASSTPPQAYTF